The 26 T cell receptor beta chains listed next were all sequenced from one sample in a study of identifying expanded T cells in peripheral blood. The repertoire was sequenced with immunoSEQ multiplex PCR; TCRdb's copy has only in-frame clones and lacks some. In the table there are tens of thousands of clones, 84% of which are singletons. The sequencing sample was made of blood. The receptors stem from a person between 18 and 69 years old in good health.

Written as DNA, the CDR3 is TGTGCCAGCAGTCTAGGGTCGGGGGCTGGAAACACCATATATTTT. Encoded protein: CASSLGSGAGNTIYF. The chain combines TRBV5-4 with TRBJ1-3; TRBD1 is a possible D gene (5 bases). The germline V and J ends were trimmed by 5 bases and 2 bases, with 14 bases remaining between them. The CDR3 sequence is 15 residues long. Germline values: CDR1 SGHNT, CDR2 YYREEE (reference sequence). Complete variable domain (other parts from reference TRBV5-4 and TRBJ1-3): ETGVTQSPTHLIKTRGQQVTLRCSSQSGHNTVSWYQQALGQGPQFIFQYYREEENGRGNFPPRFSGLQFPNYSSELNVNALELDDSALYLCASSLGSGAGNTIYFGEGSWLTVV.

The V and J genes are TRBV7-9 and TRBJ2-7, with TRBD1 as a possible D gene (6 bases). The germline V gene has CDR1 SEHNR and CDR2 FQNEAQ (reference sequence). CDR3 length equals 15 residues. V was pared by 1 base and J by 1 base, with 11 bases between. In nucleotides, the CDR3 is TGTGCCAGCAGCTTAGTTAATACAGGGTCCTACGAGCAGTACTTC. Protein: CASSLVNTGSYEQYF.

The chain combines TRBV4-1 with TRBJ2-5, with a weak D call TRBD1 (5 bases). The germline CDR1 and CDR2 sequences are MGHRA and YSYEKL. This CDR3 region has 17 residues. V was shortened by 4 bases and J by 5 bases, with 23 bases between the two germline ends. CDR3 coding DNA: TGCGCCAGCAGCCCTCGGACACCTCCCCCGCCTGAGGAGACCCAGTACTTC. Protein: CASSPRTPPPPEETQYF.

The chain recombines TRBV5-6 with TRBJ2-3; the match to TRBD1 covers 8 bases. V lost 4 bases to trimming and J lost 1 base; unmatched junction nucleotides: 5. Germline V gene data show CDR1 as SGHDT and CDR2 as YYEEEE. The CDR3 is made up of 15 amino acids. Here the CDR3 DNA reads TGTGCCAGCAGCACAGGGGGATGGGGCACAGATACGCAGTATTTT. It specifies CASSTGGWGTDTQYF. The entire variable domain, with the rest obtained from reference TRBV5-6 and TRBJ2-3, is as follows: DAGVTQSPTHLIKTRGQQVTLRCSPKSGHDTVSWYQQALGQGPQFIFQYYEEEERQRGNFPDRFSGHQFPNYSSELNVNALLLGDSALYLCASSTGGWGTDTQYFGPGTRLTVL.

The chain recombines TRBV7-2 with TRBJ2-3; no clear D gene. Trimming took 0 bases from V and 6 from J, leaving 10 bases between them. Germline-derived CDR1 and CDR2 are SGHTA and FQGNSA. This CDR3 comprises 14 residues. This CDR3 reads CASSLALPPDTQYF. The CDR3, as DNA: TGTGCCAGCAGCTTAGCCCTTCCACCCGATACGCAGTATTTT.

The V call is TRBV30, the J call TRBJ2-6; D perhaps matches TRBD2 (6 bases). Per germline, CDR1 GTSNPN and CDR2 SVGIG (reference sequence). V was pared by 0 bases and J by 12 bases, with 12 bases between. The CDR3 extends over 13 amino acids. The CDR3: CAWSVGRESVLTF. CDR3 coding DNA: TGTGCCTGGAGTGTCGGACGGGAGAGCGTCCTGACTTTC.

This rearrangement joins TRBV28 to TRBJ1-4; 9 nucleotides match TRBD1. The CDR3 spans 15 residues. CDR1 MDHEN and CDR2 SYDVKM come from the germline V gene. J gave up 8 bases and V 5 bases, and 9 bases lay outside the gene matches. DNA of the CDR3: TGTGCCAGCAGTCCCGAGGGACAGGGTGGGGAAAAACTGTTTTTT. Its translation: CASSPEGQGGEKLFF.

The chain combines TRBV5-1 with TRBJ1-3; perhaps TRBD1 as D (5 bases). Germline CDR1 SGHRS, CDR2 YFSETQ. With 6 bases removed from V and 2 bases from J, the gap between germline ends came to 15 bases. The CDR3 has 15 amino acids. The CDR3 DNA sequence: TGCGCCAGCACAACTACTCCGGGGGCTGGAAACACCATATATTTT. Translated: CASTTTPGAGNTIYF.

CDR3 bases: TGTGCCAGTAGTATGGGGACAGTCTCTGGGGCCAACGTCCTGACTTTC. It codes for CASSMGTVSGANVLTF. V usage is TRBV19 and J usage is TRBJ2-6; 7 nucleotides line up with TRBD1. Germline trimming cut 3 bases from V and 0 bases from J; bases unmatched to any gene: 2. The CDR3 runs 16 residues. Germline V gene data show CDR1 as LNHDA and CDR2 as SQIVND (reference sequence).

CDR3 DNA: TGTGCCAGCTCACTACCTGGGGGGACCGGGGAGCTGTTTTTT. It translates to CASSLPGGTGELFF. The chain has TRBV18 and TRBJ2-2; a possible D gene is TRBD2 (6 bases). Per germline, CDR1 KGHSH and CDR2 LQKENI. Between the trimmed V and J ends, which lost 4 bases and 5 bases, there was a span of 11 bases. CDR3 length: 14 amino acids.

The chain links TRBV9 to TRBJ1-3; a possible D gene is TRBD1 (5 bases). Germline V gives CDR1 SGDLS, CDR2 YYNGEE. This CDR3 region has 15 residues. V gave up 0 bases and J gave up 2 bases, with 9 bases separating them. This chain's CDR3 is CASSVDRTTGNTIYF. The DNA of the CDR3 is TGTGCCAGCAGCGTAGACAGGACTACTGGAAACACCATATATTTT. Full variable domain (outside the CDR3, taken from reference TRBV9 and TRBJ1-3): DSGVTQTPKHLITATGQRVTLRCSPRSGDLSVYWYQQSLDQGLQFLIQYYNGEERAKGNILERFSAQQFPDLHSELNLSSLELGDSALYFCASSVDRTTGNTIYFGEGSWLTVV.

The sample holds many counts of this clone. The CDR3, as DNA: TGCGCCAGCAGGCGGCATGGGGGGACCTACGAGCAGTACTTC. Encoded protein: CASRRHGGTYEQYF. The rearrangement joins TRBV10-1 to TRBJ2-7; D is perhaps TRBD2 (6 bases). Germline lookup yields CDR1 WNHNN and CDR2 SYGVQD (reference sequence). This CDR3 comprises 14 residues. Trimming stripped 6 bases from V and 2 bases from J, with 14 bases between.

This clone appeared once. This rearrangement joins TRBV7-2 to TRBJ1-4; possible D gene TRBD1, 6 bases. Germline V gives CDR1 SGHTA, CDR2 FQGNSA. CDR3 length equals 14 residues. Trimming removed 6 bases from V and 7 bases from J, with 15 bases in between. The CDR3 nucleotides are TGTGCCAGCAGGCAACAGGGTCCCCGTGAAAAACTGTTTTTT. This encodes CASRQQGPREKLFF.

The chain combines TRBV27 with TRBJ2-7; the match to TRBD1 covers 9 bases. CDR1 MNHEY and CDR2 SMNVEV come from the germline V gene (reference sequence). The V and J ends lost 3 bases and 4 bases, in that order; junction bases with no gene match: 4. The CDR3 runs 14 residues. The CDR3, as DNA: TGTGCCAGCAGTTTGGGGACAGGGTTATACGAGCAGTACTTC. Amino acid sequence: CASSLGTGLYEQYF.

The chain has TRBV6-1 and TRBJ1-3, with 7 bases matching TRBD1. The V segment lost 1 base and the J segment 1 base; nucleotides outside the gene matches: 4. The CDR3 length is 16 residues. CDR1 MNHNS and CDR2 SASEGT come from the germline V gene. CDR3 amino acids: CASSEEYRGSGNTIYF. The CDR3 DNA reads TGTGCCAGCAGTGAAGAATACAGGGGATCTGGAAACACCATATATTTT.

This clone was seen a handful of times. The CDR3: CASSFSSNTGELFF. In DNA, the CDR3 is TGTGCCAGCAGCTTTTCCTCGAACACCGGGGAGCTGTTTTTT. The chain has TRBV11-2 and TRBJ2-2; D gene ambiguous. Trimming pared 3 bases from V and 0 bases from J, leaving 5 bases between. Germline CDR1 and CDR2: SGHAT and FQNNGV. CDR3 length: 14 amino acids.

This chain links TRBV5-8 with TRBJ1-2; a weak D match, TRBD1 (6 bases). This CDR3 has 16 amino acids. V was cut by 1 base and J by 4 bases, with 17 bases left in between. Per germline, CDR1 SGHTS and CDR2 YDEGEE. The CDR3 sequence is CASSLTGSYRSYGYTF. As DNA, the CDR3 is TGTGCCAGCAGCTTGACAGGGTCGTATAGGTCCTATGGCTACACCTTC.

V gene TRBV28 combines with J gene TRBJ1-4; D is possibly TRBD1 (6 bases). Germline V CDR1 and CDR2: MDHEN, SYDVKM. Trimming shortened V by 9 bases and J by 6 bases, and 17 bases separated the two germline ends. CDR3 length: 14 residues. The CDR3 sequence: CASKRGGFDEKLFF. The CDR3 nucleotides are TGTGCCAGTAAACGAGGGGGTTTCGATGAAAAACTGTTTTTT. Complete variable domain (other parts from reference TRBV28 and TRBJ1-4): DVKVTQSSRYLVKRTGEKVFLECVQDMDHENMFWYRQDPGLGLRLIYFSYDVKMKEKGDIPEGYSVSREKKERFSLILESASTNQTSMYLCASKRGGFDEKLFFGSGTQLSVL.

The chain couples TRBV4-1 to TRBJ2-2; perhaps TRBD1 as D (6 bases). The germline V and J ends were trimmed by 2 bases and 7 bases, with 20 bases remaining between them. This CDR3 spans 17 amino acids. The germline gives CDR1 MGHRA, CDR2 YSYEKL. CDR3 sequence reads: CASSQFESRGRSGELFF. The CDR3 DNA reads TGCGCCAGCAGCCAATTTGAGAGCAGGGGCCGAAGCGGGGAGCTGTTTTTT.

The J gene is TRBJ2-5, the V gene TRBV29-1; no reliable D call. This CDR3 is 13 amino acids long. CDR1 and CDR2 from the germline V gene are SQVTM and ANQGSEA. Trimming took 5 bases from V and 5 from J, leaving 15 bases between them. The CDR3 protein is CSVLSPSVETQYF. Written as DNA, the CDR3 is TGCAGCGTTCTCTCTCCCTCGGTCGAGACCCAGTACTTC. Based on the CDR3 plus reference TRBV29-1 and TRBJ2-5, the full variable domain is SAVISQKPSRDICQRGTSLTIQCQVDSQVTMMFWYRQQPGQSLTLIATANQGSEATYESGFVIDKFPISRPNLTFSTLTVSNMSPEDSSIYLCSVLSPSVETQYFGPGTRLLVL.

The rearrangement links TRBV29-1 to TRBJ2-5; 7 positions agree with TRBD1. V shed 1 base and J 2 bases; nucleotides not matched to a gene: 10. Germline CDR1 reads SQVTM; CDR2 reads ANQGSEA. CDR3 length: 16 amino acids. CDR3 in DNA: TGCAGCGTTGAAGGATCGGGGACAGTCGAGCAAGAGACCCAGTACTTC. Translation: CSVEGSGTVEQETQYF.

The V call is TRBV18, the J call TRBJ1-2, with 11 bases lining up with TRBD1. From germline, CDR1 is KGHSH and CDR2 LQKENI. V trimming: 3 bases; J trimming: 8 bases; junction bases outside the gene matches: 11. This CDR3 has 16 amino acids. CDR3 nucleotide sequence: TGTGCCAGCTCACCTCTTCTCGGACAGGGGGCTTCGGGCTACACCTTC. It translates to CASSPLLGQGASGYTF.

CDR3 region: CASSPGQGLEQYF. The CDR3 nucleotides read TGTGCCAGCAGCCCGGGACAGGGCCTCGAGCAGTACTTC. The chain uses TRBV7-9 and TRBJ2-7; 9 nucleotides line up with TRBD1. V lost 5 bases and J lost 6; bases outside the gene matches: 5. The CDR3 runs to 13 residues. In germline, CDR1 is SEHNR, CDR2 FQNEAQ (reference sequence). Supplemented by reference TRBV7-9 and TRBJ2-7, the full variable domain reads DTGVSQNPRHKITKRGQNVTFRCDPISEHNRLYWYRQTLGQGPEFLTYFQNEAQLEKSRLLSDRFSAERPKGSFSTLEIQRTEQGDSAMYLCASSPGQGLEQYFGPGTRLTVT.

The chain uses TRBV27 and TRBJ2-2; D perhaps matches TRBD2 (6 bases). Germline V CDR1 and CDR2: MNHEY, SMNVEV (reference sequence). The length of the CDR3 is 18 residues. V was trimmed by 5 bases and J by 1 base, leaving 20 bases between them. The DNA of the CDR3 is TGTGCCAGCAGTCGCCTGCCCCCCGGGACTTTGAACACCGGGGAGCTGTTTTTT. Translated, it gives CASSRLPPGTLNTGELFF.

A note on this clone: Within the sample, other DNA sequences also encode this same CDR3. V and J are TRBV6-5 and TRBJ2-2, with D maybe TRBD2 (6 bases). Germline-derived CDR1 and CDR2 are MNHEY and SVGAGI. The CDR3 runs to 14 residues. Trimming stripped 5 bases from V and 5 bases from J, with 12 bases between. The CDR3 nucleotides read TGTGCCAGCAGTCTCGGGGGAGGTACCGGGGAGCTGTTTTTT. As protein: CASSLGGGTGELFF.

This sequence joins TRBV9 and TRBJ1-2; tentative D call: TRBD1 (5 bases). The V end lost 0 bases, the J end lost 8 bases, and 17 bases lay between the germline ends. CDR1 is SGDLS, CDR2 YYNGEE, per germline. The CDR3 covers 15 residues. The CDR3 region has the DNA TGTGCCAGCAGCGTAGGGCTCGTAGGGGCGACGGGCTACACCTTC. Translated: CASSVGLVGATGYTF.